The 8 T cell receptor beta chains reported below all come from one sample, sequenced in a study of blood T cell repertoires in COVID-19. Assay used: immunoSEQ multiplex PCR; TCRdb lists only in-frame clones, some missing. Counted here are more than 120,000 clones, around 86% occurring once; the ten biggest clones make up roughly 37%. The sample consisted of peripheral blood. The receptors here all came from a man between 45 and 60 years old who had recovered from COVID-19.

J is TRBJ2-5 and V is TRBV7-2, with D unresolved. The CDR3 totals 13 residues. CDR1 and CDR2 from the germline V gene are SGHTA and FQGNSA. The ends were cut back, 5 bases at V and 1 base at J, with 8 bases in the middle. CDR3 sequence: CASSPRSQETQYF. In DNA, the CDR3 is TGTGCCAGCAGCCCCCGGAGCCAAGAGACCCAGTACTTC.

This chain joins TRBV6-5 and TRBJ1-3; D is ambiguous. From germline, CDR1 is MNHEY and CDR2 SVGAGI. CDR3 length equals 12 residues. V lost 9 bases and J lost 0, with 6 bases in between. Here the CDR3 DNA reads TGTGCCAGTCATAGCTCTGGAAACACCATATATTTT. Translating gives CASHSSGNTIYF.

The chain has TRBV5-1 and TRBJ2-3; 11 nucleotides align to TRBD1. J lost 5 bases, V lost 3 bases, and 8 bases had no gene match. CDR1 SGHRS and CDR2 YFSETQ come from the germline V gene. This CDR3 has 16 residues. The CDR3 reads CASSWRDRGFLDTQYF. In nucleotides, the CDR3 is TGCGCCAGCAGCTGGCGGGACAGGGGGTTTCTAGATACGCAGTATTTT. The variable domain in full, completed from reference TRBV5-1 and TRBJ2-3, reads KAGVTQTPRYLIKTRGQQVTLSCSPISGHRSVSWYQQTPGQGLQFLFEYFSETQRNKGNFPGRFSGRQFSNSRSEMNVSTLELGDSALYLCASSWRDRGFLDTQYFGPGTRLTVL.

About this clone itself: At the DNA level, this CDR3 is encoded by other sequences in the same sample as well. V is TRBV7-3 and J is TRBJ1-2; 8 bases align to TRBD1. In germline, CDR1 is SGHTA, CDR2 FQGTGA. The CDR3 is 13 amino acids. V trimming: 2 bases; J trimming: 6 bases; junction bases outside the gene matches: 2. This CDR3 reads CASSLDRGDGYTF. The CDR3 DNA reads as TGTGCCAGCAGCTTAGACAGGGGAGATGGCTACACCTTC. Based on the CDR3 plus reference TRBV7-3 and TRBJ1-2, the full variable domain is GAGVSQTPSNKVTEKGKYVELRCDPISGHTALYWYRQSLGQGPEFLIYFQGTGAADDSGLPNDRFFAVRPEGSVSTLKIQRTERGDSAVYLCASSLDRGDGYTFGSGTRLTVV.

The rearrangement joins TRBV6-5 to TRBJ2-5; maybe TRBD1 (6 bases). V lost 5 bases and J 1 base, leaving 8 bases between the germline ends. The CDR3 has 13 residues. Looked up from germline, CDR1 is MNHEY and CDR2 is SVGAGI. CDR3: CASSRDTQETQYF. Written as DNA, the CDR3 is TGTGCCAGCAGTAGGGACACCCAAGAGACCCAGTACTTC.

Here the CDR3 DNA reads TGCGCCAGCAGCTTGGCGCAGGACAGCTCTGGGGCCAACGTCCTGACTTTC. Protein sequence: CASSLAQDSSGANVLTF. This sequence joins TRBV5-1 and TRBJ2-6; possibly TRBD1 for D (6 bases). The CDR3 sequence is 17 residues long. Germline loops: CDR1 SGHRS, CDR2 YFSETQ. The V end was cut by 0 bases, the J end by 0 bases, with 10 bases between.

The chain uses TRBV19 and TRBJ2-7; 9 bases are a match to TRBD2. J lost 6 bases, V lost 6 bases, and 6 bases had no gene match. The CDR3 extends over 13 amino acids. Germline V gene sequence: CDR1 LNHDA, CDR2 SQIVND (reference sequence). The CDR3 sequence: CASSAGGASEQYF. In DNA form, the CDR3 reads TGTGCCAGTAGCGCGGGGGGGGCCTCCGAGCAGTACTTC.

This chain links TRBV19 with TRBJ1-3; the match to TRBD1 covers 9 bases. Germline V gene lookup returns CDR1 LNHDA and CDR2 SQIVND (reference sequence). This CDR3 spans 14 amino acids. Trimming took 4 bases from V and 9 from J; bases not matched to a gene: 7. The CDR3 coding sequence is TGTGCCAGTAGTACCCGGGACAGGGTTTCCACCATATATTTT. Encoded protein: CASSTRDRVSTIYF.